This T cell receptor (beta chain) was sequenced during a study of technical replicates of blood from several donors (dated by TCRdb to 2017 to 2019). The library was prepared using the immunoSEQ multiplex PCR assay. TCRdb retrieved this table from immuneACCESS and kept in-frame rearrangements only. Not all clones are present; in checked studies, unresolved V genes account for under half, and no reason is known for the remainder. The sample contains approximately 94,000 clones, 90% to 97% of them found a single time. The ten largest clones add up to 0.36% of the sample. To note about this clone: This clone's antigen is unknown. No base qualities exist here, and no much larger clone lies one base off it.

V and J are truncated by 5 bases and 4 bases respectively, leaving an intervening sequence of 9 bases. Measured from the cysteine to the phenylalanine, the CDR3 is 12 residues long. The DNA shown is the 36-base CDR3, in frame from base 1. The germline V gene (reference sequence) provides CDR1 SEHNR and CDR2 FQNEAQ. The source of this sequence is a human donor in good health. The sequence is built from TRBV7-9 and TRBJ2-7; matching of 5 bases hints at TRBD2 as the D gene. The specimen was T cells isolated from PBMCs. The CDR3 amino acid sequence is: CASSPAGYEQYF. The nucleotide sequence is TGTGCCAGCAGCCCCGCGGGTTACGAGCAGTACTTC.